These 20 T cell receptor beta chains came from one sample sequenced in a study of T cell changes during pregnancy in multiple sclerosis. Sequenced by immunoSEQ multiplex PCR; TCRdb stores in-frame clones only, minus some. The profile shows 40,000 to 45,000 clones, over 80% of them singletons. The sequencing sample was made of peripheral blood. Receptors were obtained from a female donor with multiple sclerosis, enrolled in a pregnancy study.

CDR3 sequence reads: CASSRRDISGELFF. CDR3 nucleotide sequence: TGTGCCAGCAGCAGACGGGACATTTCCGGGGAGCTGTTTTTT. V is TRBV5-4 and J is TRBJ2-2; D is possibly TRBD1 (6 bases). Germline V gene sequence: CDR1 SGHNT, CDR2 YYREEE (reference sequence). CDR3 length equals 14 residues. The V end was cut by 4 bases, the J end by 6 bases, with 13 bases between.

The chain couples TRBV9 to TRBJ2-3, with 10 bases aligning to TRBD2. This CDR3 has 14 residues. Germline trimming cut 7 bases from V and 8 bases from J; bases unmatched to any gene: 10. Germline CDR1 SGDLS, CDR2 YYNGEE. The CDR3 reads CASGPSGSSVTQYF. DNA of the CDR3: TGTGCCAGCGGCCCTAGCGGGAGTAGCGTTACGCAGTATTTT.

This clone was seen once. The chain carries TRBV5-1 and TRBJ2-3, with D possibly called TRBD1 or TRBD2 (5 bases each). Trimming took 4 bases from V and 4 from J, leaving 10 bases between them. The CDR3 runs 13 residues. Germline assignment: CDR1 SGHRS and CDR2 YFSETQ. As DNA, the CDR3 is TGCGCCAGCAGCGGGGGTGCGGCAGATACGCAGTATTTT. Its translation is CASSGGAADTQYF.

This clone showed up just once. The chain is built from TRBV19 and TRBJ1-1; 8 positions agree with TRBD1. The CDR3 spans 13 residues. The germline gives CDR1 LNHDA, CDR2 SQIVND (reference sequence). J was trimmed by 4 bases and V by 4 bases; bases with no gene match: 2. CDR3 amino acids: CASSNTGGTEAFF. The CDR3 DNA follows: TGTGCCAGTAGTAATACAGGGGGCACTGAAGCTTTCTTT.

The chain links TRBV7-9 to TRBJ1-3; no clear D gene. Trimming pared 3 bases from V and 2 bases from J, leaving 8 bases between. Germline loops: CDR1 SEHNR, CDR2 FQNEAQ (reference sequence). CDR3 size: 14 residues. The DNA for the CDR3 is TGTGCCAGCAGCTTTCCTGTAACTGGAAACACCATATATTTT. Translated: CASSFPVTGNTIYF.

The chain is built from TRBV6-6 and TRBJ1-5, with 7 nucleotides matching TRBD1. Trimming removed 7 bases from V and 2 bases from J; junction bases left unmatched: 8. Per germline, CDR1 MNHNY and CDR2 SVGAGI (reference sequence). The CDR3 is 15 amino acids. CDR3 DNA: TGTGCCAGCACCACGGACAGGAACGGCAATCAGCCCCAGCATTTT. Its translation: CASTTDRNGNQPQHF.

The V gene is TRBV5-1, the J gene TRBJ1-3; D is ambiguous. Trimming stripped 0 bases from V and 4 bases from J, with 8 bases between. The germline V gene encodes CDR1 SGHRS and CDR2 YFSETQ. CDR3 length equals 14 residues. CDR3 sequence: CASSLGNGGNTIYF. The CDR3 DNA reads as TGCGCCAGCAGCTTGGGCAATGGGGGAAACACCATATATTTT. Filled out from reference TRBV5-1 and TRBJ1-3, the complete variable domain reads KAGVTQTPRYLIKTRGQQVTLSCSPISGHRSVSWYQQTPGQGLQFLFEYFSETQRNKGNFPGRFSGRQFSNSRSEMNVSTLELGDSALYLCASSLGNGGNTIYFGEGSWLTVV.

The J gene is TRBJ1-1, the V gene TRBV27, with TRBD1 identical over 9 bases. V was clipped by 5 bases and J by 6 bases; unmatched bases: 4. This CDR3 contains 13 residues. Germline CDR1 and CDR2: MNHEY and SMNVEV (reference sequence). CDR3 in DNA: TGTGCCAGCAGTCCGGGGACAGGGTCTGAAGCTTTCTTT. It specifies CASSPGTGSEAFF.

This clone was observed once. The chain links TRBV7-2 to TRBJ1-2, with D possibly being TRBD1 (6 bases). The V gene's germline CDR1 is SGHTA and CDR2 FQGNSA. Trimming took off 5 bases at V and 8 bases at J, with 21 bases between the two ends. The CDR3 is made up of 15 amino acids. CDR3 residues: CASSPYITGAQGYTF. For the CDR3, the DNA is TGTGCCAGCAGCCCTTACATAACGGGGGCGCAAGGCTACACCTTC.

The genes are TRBV6-5 and TRBJ1-5; 10 bases line up with TRBD1. Germline V gene sequence: CDR1 MNHEY, CDR2 SVGAGI. This CDR3 comprises 14 residues. J gave up 4 bases and V 6 bases, and 3 bases lay outside the gene matches. The CDR3 sequence: CASRDRGANQPQHF. In DNA form, the CDR3 reads TGTGCCAGCAGGGACAGGGGGGCAAATCAGCCCCAGCATTTT.

V and J are TRBV14 and TRBJ2-5; 7 nucleotides line up with TRBD2. Germline trimming cut 1 base from V and 9 bases from J; bases unmatched to any gene: 8. CDR3 length equals 14 residues. The germline V gene encodes CDR1 SGHDN and CDR2 FVKESK. As DNA, the CDR3 is TGTGCCAGCAGCCAAGGACTAGCCCCTCGGCCCCAGTACTTC. It codes for CASSQGLAPRPQYF.

The rearrangement uses TRBV19 and TRBJ1-1; 7 positions agree with TRBD1. The CDR3 has 14 residues. Germline values: CDR1 LNHDA, CDR2 SQIVND (reference sequence). Trimming at V came to 6 bases and at J to 1 base, leaving 5 bases not matched to a gene. CDR3 sequence (DNA): TGTGCCAGTAGCACTACAGGGGAGAACACTGAAGCTTTCTTT. Translation gives CASSTTGENTEAFF.

In its sample, this clone was seen once. The chain is built from TRBV27 and TRBJ2-1; no definite D call. The CDR3 is 15 amino acids. Germline lookup yields CDR1 MNHEY and CDR2 SMNVEV (reference sequence). V lost 2 bases to trimming and J lost 0 bases, with 8 bases between them. The CDR3 bases are TGTGCCAGCAGTTTAGCGGATAGCTCCTACAATGAGCAGTTCTTC. This codes for CASSLADSSYNEQFF.

The gene calls are TRBV28 and TRBJ1-4, with a possible D match to TRBD1 (5 bases). The germline V gene encodes CDR1 MDHEN and CDR2 SYDVKM. CDR3 length: 16 amino acids. V shed 4 bases and J shed 4 bases, with 16 bases lying between them. CDR3 DNA: TGTGCCAGCAGTTGGGGAGGGGAGAGATATAATGAAAAACTGTTTTTT. Its protein product is CASSWGGERYNEKLFF.

The chain links TRBV6-4 to TRBJ2-5; D unresolved. Trimming removed 2 bases from V and 2 bases from J, with 6 bases in between. Germline V gives CDR1 MRHNA, CDR2 SNTAGT. There are 13 residues in the CDR3. As DNA, the CDR3 is TGTGCCAGCAGTGACGGCACACAAGAGACCCAGTACTTC. Amino acid sequence: CASSDGTQETQYF.

In this sample, this clone turned up a few times. The chain employs TRBV5-1 and TRBJ2-3; 7 bases fit TRBD1. V shed 0 bases, J shed 0 bases, and the junction held 1 base outside the gene matches. Looked up from germline, CDR1 is SGHRS and CDR2 is YFSETQ. The CDR3 is 15 residues long. The CDR3: CASSLGGQSTDTQYF. The CDR3 DNA reads as TGCGCCAGCAGCTTGGGGGGACAGAGCACAGATACGCAGTATTTT.

This clone occurred once. The rearrangement uses TRBV19 and TRBJ1-5; possible D gene TRBD1, 6 bases. Germline CDR1 reads LNHDA; CDR2 reads SQIVND (reference sequence). Trimming took off 4 bases at V and 3 bases at J, with 22 bases between the two ends. The length of the CDR3 is 18 residues. Here the CDR3 reads CASSTYRDKARDNQPQHF. The CDR3 DNA sequence: TGTGCCAGTAGTACCTACCGGGACAAAGCTCGGGACAATCAGCCCCAGCATTTT.

The CDR3 is CASSLKGREETQYF. CDR3 in DNA: TGTGCCAGCAGTTTAAAGGGTAGGGAAGAGACCCAGTACTTC. The gene calls are TRBV28 and TRBJ2-5; D is uncertain. The CDR3 covers 14 residues. The V and J ends lost 2 bases and 3 bases respectively, with 10 bases between them. Germline V gene sequence: CDR1 MDHEN, CDR2 SYDVKM.

Only a few counts were recorded for this clone. The chain has TRBV19 and TRBJ1-1; TRBD1 might be the D (6 bases). Germline-derived CDR1 and CDR2 are LNHDA and SQIVND (reference sequence). Deletions cut 3 bases from V and 3 bases from J, with 17 bases between. The length of the CDR3 is 16 residues. The CDR3 nucleotides are TGTGCCAGTAGTATTGGCAGGGGAAAGTGGGACACTGAAGCTTTCTTT. Its protein product is CASSIGRGKWDTEAFF.

The chain couples TRBV25-1 to TRBJ2-7; D unclear. The CDR3 spans 14 residues. V was trimmed by 5 bases and J by 5 bases, leaving 16 bases between them. Germline V gene lookup returns CDR1 MGHDK and CDR2 SYGVNS. The CDR3 region is CASSLLLGLDEQYF. For the CDR3, the DNA is TGTGCCAGCAGTCTACTACTCGGCCTGGACGAGCAGTACTTC.